This TCR beta chain appears in the sequencing data of a study of blood T cell repertoires in COVID-19. Study-wide context: Italy, Spain and the United States were the sources of the convalescent and acute COVID-19 samples. T cells, B-cell-depleted T cells, or PBMCs supplied cDNA or gDNA.

From germline, CDR1 is DFQATT and CDR2 SNEGSKA (reference sequence). V lost 3 bases and J lost 2, with 11 bases in between. The CDR3 sequence is 14 residues long. In the study's own analysis: It was from reference gene primer amplification that nucleated cell counts were estimated. Here immunoSEQ multiplex PCR was the method, and the copy in TCRdb shows in-frame clones only, minus some. The D gene and trimming were derived from the DNA, and the V and J assignments and clone size from that table. In the table there are 300,000 to 400,000 clones, 65% to 90% of which are singletons. The TCR sequence derives from a woman between 55 and 75 years old with COVID-19, enrolled during active disease. Sequencing used peripheral blood. The chain joins TRBV20-1 to TRBJ2-1; tentatively, D is TRBD2 (5 bases). The CDR3 here is CSASRAGPYNEQFF. CDR3 sequence (DNA): TGCAGTGCTAGTCGGGCGGGTCCCTACAATGAGCAGTTCTTC.